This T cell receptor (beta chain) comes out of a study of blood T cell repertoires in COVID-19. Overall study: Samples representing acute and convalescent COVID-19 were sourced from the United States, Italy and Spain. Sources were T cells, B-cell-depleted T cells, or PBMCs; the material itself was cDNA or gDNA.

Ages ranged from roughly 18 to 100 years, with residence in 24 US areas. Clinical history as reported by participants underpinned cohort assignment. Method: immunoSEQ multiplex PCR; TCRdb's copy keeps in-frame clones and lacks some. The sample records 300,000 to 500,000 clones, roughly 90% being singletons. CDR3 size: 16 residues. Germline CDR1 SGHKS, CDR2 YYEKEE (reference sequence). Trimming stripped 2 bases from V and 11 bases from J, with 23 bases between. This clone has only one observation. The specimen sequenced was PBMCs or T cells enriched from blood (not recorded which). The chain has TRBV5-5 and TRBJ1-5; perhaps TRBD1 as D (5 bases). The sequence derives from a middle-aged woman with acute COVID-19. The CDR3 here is CASSFDDYRHGGAQHF. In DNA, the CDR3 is TGTGCCAGCAGCTTTGACGACTACAGACATGGGGGGGCCCAGCATTTT.